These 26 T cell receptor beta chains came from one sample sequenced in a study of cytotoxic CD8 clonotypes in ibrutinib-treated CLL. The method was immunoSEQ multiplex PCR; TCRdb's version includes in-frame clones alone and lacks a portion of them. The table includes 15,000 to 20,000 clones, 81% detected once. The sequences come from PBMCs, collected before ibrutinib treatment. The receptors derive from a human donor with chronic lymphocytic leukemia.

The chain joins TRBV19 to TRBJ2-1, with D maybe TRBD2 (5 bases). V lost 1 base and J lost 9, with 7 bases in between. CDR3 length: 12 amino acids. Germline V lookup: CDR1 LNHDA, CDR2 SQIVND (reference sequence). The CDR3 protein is CASSIVEGEQFF. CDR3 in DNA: TGTGCCAGTAGTATAGTTGAGGGTGAGCAGTTCTTC.

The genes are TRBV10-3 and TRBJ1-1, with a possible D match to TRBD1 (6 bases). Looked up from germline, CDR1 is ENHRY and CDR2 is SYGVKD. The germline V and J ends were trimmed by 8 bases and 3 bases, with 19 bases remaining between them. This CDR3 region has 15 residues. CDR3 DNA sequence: TGTGCCATCGCCGCACCCACAGGGACGGACACTGAAGCTTTCTTT. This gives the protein CAIAAPTGTDTEAFF.

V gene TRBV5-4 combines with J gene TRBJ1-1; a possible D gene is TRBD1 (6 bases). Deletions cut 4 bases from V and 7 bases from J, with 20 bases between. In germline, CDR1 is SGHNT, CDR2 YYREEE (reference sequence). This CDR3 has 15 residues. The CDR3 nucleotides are TGTGCCAGCAGCGAGGGAGTAGGACAGATTCTTGAAGCTTTCTTT. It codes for CASSEGVGQILEAFF.

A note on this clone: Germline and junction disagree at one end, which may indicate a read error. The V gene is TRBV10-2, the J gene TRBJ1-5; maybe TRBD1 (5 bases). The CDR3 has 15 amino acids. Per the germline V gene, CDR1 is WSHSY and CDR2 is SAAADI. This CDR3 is CASSESGGANQPQHF. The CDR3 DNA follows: TGCGCCAGCAGCGAGTCGGGCGGGGCGAATCAGCCCCAGCATTTT.

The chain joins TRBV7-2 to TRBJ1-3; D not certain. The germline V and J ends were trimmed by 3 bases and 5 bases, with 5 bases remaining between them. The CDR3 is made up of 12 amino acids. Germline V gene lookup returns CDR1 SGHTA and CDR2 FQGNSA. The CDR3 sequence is CASSFERNTIYF. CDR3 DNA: TGTGCCAGCAGCTTCGAGAGAAACACCATATATTTT. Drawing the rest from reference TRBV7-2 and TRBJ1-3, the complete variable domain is GAGVSQSPSNKVTEKGKDVELRCDPISGHTALYWYRQSLGQGLEFLIYFQGNSAPDKSGLPSDRFSAERTGGSVSTLTIQRTQQEDSAVYLCASSFERNTIYFGEGSWLTVV.

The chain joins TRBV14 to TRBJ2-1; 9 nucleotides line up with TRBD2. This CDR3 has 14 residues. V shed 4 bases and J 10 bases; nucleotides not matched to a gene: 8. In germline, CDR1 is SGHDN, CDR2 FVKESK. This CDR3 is CASSPLAGGREQFF. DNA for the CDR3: TGTGCCAGCAGCCCTTTGGCGGGGGGGCGCGAGCAGTTCTTC.

The CDR3 protein is CASRVQAEVQPQHF. CDR3 DNA sequence: TGTGCCAGCAGGGTCCAAGCGGAGGTTCAGCCCCAGCATTTT. V and J are TRBV6-5 and TRBJ1-5; no clear D. This CDR3 region has 14 residues. Germline V gene data show CDR1 as MNHEY and CDR2 as SVGAGI. V was clipped by 6 bases and J by 6 bases, with 15 bases between them.

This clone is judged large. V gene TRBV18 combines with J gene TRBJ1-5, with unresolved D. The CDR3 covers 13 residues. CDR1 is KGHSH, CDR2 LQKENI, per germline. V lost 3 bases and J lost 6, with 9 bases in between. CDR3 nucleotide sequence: TGTGCCAGCTCACCGATTTGGGGTCAGCCCCAGCATTTT. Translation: CASSPIWGQPQHF.

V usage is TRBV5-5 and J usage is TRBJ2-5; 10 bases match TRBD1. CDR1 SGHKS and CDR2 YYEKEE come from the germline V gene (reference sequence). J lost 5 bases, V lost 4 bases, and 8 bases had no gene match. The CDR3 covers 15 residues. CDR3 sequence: CASSRQGAREETQYF. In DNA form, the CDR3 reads TGTGCCAGCAGCCGACAGGGGGCGAGAGAGGAGACCCAGTACTTC.

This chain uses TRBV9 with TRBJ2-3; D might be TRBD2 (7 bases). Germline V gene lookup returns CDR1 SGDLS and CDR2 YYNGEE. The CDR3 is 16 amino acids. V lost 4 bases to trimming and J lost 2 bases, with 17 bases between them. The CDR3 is CASSTGSGGHTDTQYF. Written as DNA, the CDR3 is TGTGCCAGCAGCACGGGATCGGGGGGACACACAGATACGCAGTATTTT.

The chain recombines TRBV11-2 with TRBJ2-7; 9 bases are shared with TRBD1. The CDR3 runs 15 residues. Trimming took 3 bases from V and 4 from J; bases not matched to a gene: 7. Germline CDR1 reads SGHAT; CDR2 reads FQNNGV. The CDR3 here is CASSLMGTGHYEQYF. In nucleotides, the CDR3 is TGTGCCAGCAGCTTGATGGGGACAGGGCATTACGAGCAGTACTTC.

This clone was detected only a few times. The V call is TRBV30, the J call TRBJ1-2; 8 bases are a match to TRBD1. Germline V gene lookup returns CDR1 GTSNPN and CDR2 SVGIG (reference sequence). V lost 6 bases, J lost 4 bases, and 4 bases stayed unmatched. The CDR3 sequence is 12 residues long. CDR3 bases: TGTGCCTGCTCTGACAGGGGCTATGGCTACACCTTC. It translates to CACSDRGYGYTF.

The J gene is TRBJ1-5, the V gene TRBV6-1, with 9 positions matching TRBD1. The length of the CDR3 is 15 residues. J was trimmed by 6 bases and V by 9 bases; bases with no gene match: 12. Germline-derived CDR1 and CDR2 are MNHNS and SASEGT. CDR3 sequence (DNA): TGTGCCAGTCAACCGGGACAGGGAAGGAGTCAGCCCCAGCATTTT. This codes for CASQPGQGRSQPQHF.

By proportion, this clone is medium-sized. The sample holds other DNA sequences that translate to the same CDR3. CDR3 region: CASSYRGVGYGYTF. CDR3 bases: TGTGCCAGCAGTTACAGGGGAGTAGGCTATGGCTACACCTTC. V and J are TRBV6-5 and TRBJ1-2; D might be TRBD1 (5 bases). V lost 2 bases to trimming and J lost 4 bases, with 11 bases between them. This CDR3 comprises 14 residues. Germline V gene sequence: CDR1 MNHEY, CDR2 SVGAGI.

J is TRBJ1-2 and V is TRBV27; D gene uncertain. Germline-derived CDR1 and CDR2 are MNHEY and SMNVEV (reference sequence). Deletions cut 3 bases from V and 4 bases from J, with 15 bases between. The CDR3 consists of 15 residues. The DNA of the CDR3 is TGTGCCAGCAGTTTTGGGGAGGGAGGGATCTATGGCTACACCTTC. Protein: CASSFGEGGIYGYTF.

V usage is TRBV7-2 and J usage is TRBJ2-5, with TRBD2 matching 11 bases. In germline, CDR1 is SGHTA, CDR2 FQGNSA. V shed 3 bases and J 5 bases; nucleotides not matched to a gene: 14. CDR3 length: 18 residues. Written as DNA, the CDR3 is TGTGCCAGCAGCTTGGCCCCGAGTAGCGGGGGGGCCCTCGAGACCCAGTACTTC. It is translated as CASSLAPSSGGALETQYF. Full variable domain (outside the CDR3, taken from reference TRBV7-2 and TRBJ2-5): GAGVSQSPSNKVTEKGKDVELRCDPISGHTALYWYRQSLGQGLEFLIYFQGNSAPDKSGLPSDRFSAERTGGSVSTLTIQRTQQEDSAVYLCASSLAPSSGGALETQYFGPGTRLLVL.

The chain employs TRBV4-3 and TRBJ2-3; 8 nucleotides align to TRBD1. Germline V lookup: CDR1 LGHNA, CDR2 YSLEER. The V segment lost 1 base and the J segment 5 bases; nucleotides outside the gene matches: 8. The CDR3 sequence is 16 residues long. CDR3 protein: CASSQVSRGPQDTQYF. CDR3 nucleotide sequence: TGCGCCAGCAGCCAAGTGTCCAGGGGGCCCCAAGATACGCAGTATTTT.

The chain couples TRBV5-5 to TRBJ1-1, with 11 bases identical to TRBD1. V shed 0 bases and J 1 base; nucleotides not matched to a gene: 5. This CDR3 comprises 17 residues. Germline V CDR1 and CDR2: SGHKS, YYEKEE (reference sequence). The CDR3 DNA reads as TGTGCCAGCAGCTTGGTCAGGGGACAGGGGGAGAACACTGAAGCTTTCTTT. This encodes CASSLVRGQGENTEAFF.

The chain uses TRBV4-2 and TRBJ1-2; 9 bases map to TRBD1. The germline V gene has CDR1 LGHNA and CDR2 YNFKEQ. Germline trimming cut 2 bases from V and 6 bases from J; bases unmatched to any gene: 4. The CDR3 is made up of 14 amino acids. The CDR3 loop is CASSQPGTGNGYTF. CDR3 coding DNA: TGTGCCAGCAGCCAACCCGGGACAGGGAATGGCTACACCTTC.

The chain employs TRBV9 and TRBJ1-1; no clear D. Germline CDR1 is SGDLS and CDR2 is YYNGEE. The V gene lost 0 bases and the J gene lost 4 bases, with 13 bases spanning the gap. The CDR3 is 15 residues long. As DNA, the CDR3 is TGTGCCAGCAGCGTAGGGTCGGTTTGGACCACTGAAGCTTTCTTT. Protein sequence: CASSVGSVWTTEAFF. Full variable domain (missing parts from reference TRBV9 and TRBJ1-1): DSGVTQTPKHLITATGQRVTLRCSPRSGDLSVYWYQQSLDQGLQFLIQYYNGEERAKGNILERFSAQQFPDLHSELNLSSLELGDSALYFCASSVGSVWTTEAFFGQGTRLTVV.

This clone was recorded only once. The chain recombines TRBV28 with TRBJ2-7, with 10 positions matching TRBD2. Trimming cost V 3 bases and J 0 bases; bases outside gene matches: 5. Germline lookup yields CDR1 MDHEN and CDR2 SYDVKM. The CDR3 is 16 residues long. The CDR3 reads CASSLKIAGGSYEQYF. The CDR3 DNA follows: TGTGCCAGCAGTTTGAAGATAGCGGGGGGCTCCTACGAGCAGTACTTC.

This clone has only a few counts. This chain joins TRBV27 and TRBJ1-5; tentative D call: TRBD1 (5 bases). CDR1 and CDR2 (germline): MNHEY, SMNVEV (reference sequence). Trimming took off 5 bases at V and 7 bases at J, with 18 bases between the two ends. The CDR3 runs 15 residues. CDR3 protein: CASSPLQGEAQPQHF. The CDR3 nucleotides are TGTGCCAGCAGTCCCCTCCAGGGAGAGGCGCAGCCCCAGCATTTT.

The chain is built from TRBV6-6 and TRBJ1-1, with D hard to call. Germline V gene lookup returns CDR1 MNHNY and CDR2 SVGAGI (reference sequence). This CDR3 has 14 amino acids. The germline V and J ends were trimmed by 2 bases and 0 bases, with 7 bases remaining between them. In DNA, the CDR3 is TGTGCCAGCAGTTACCCTACAGTGAACACTGAAGCTTTCTTT. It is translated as CASSYPTVNTEAFF.

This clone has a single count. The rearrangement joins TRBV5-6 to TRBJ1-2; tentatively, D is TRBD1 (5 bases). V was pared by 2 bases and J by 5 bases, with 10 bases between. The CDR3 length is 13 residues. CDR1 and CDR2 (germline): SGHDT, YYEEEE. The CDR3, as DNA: TGTGCCAGCAGCTTAGGGGCCGGGTATGGCTACACCTTC. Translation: CASSLGAGYGYTF. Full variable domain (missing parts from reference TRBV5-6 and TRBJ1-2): DAGVTQSPTHLIKTRGQQVTLRCSPKSGHDTVSWYQQALGQGPQFIFQYYEEEERQRGNFPDRFSGHQFPNYSSELNVNALLLGDSALYLCASSLGAGYGYTFGSGTRLTVV.

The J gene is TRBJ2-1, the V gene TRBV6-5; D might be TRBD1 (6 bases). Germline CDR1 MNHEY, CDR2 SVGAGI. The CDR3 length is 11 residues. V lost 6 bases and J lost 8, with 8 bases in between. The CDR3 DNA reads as TGTGCCAGCAGGAGGGGGTATGAGCAGTTCTTC. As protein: CASRRGYEQFF.

CDR3 in DNA: TGTGCCAGCAGTCCCTCTGGGGGCGCGATAGGGGCCAACTATGGCTACACCTTC. Protein sequence: CASSPSGGAIGANYGYTF. The chain employs TRBV7-2 and TRBJ1-2, with D perhaps TRBD1 (6 bases). The CDR3 has 18 residues. From germline, CDR1 is SGHTA and CDR2 FQGNSA. Between the trimmed V and J ends, which lost 6 bases and 2 bases, there was a span of 25 bases.